The 3 T cell receptor beta chains in this list originate from one sample, sequenced in a study of siplizumab effects on memory and regulatory T cells (dated by TCRdb to the late 2010s). Libraries were prepared through the immunoSEQ multiplex PCR assay. What TCRdb holds here is the immuneACCESS table cut down to in-frame rearrangements. Part of the clones is not present; checked against another copy, under half of the missing clones reflect an unresolved V gene, and the others are unexplained. This sample lists some 97,000 clones; approximately 94% were detected once. The ten largest account for roughly 0.61% of the sample. The sample consisted of Tregs sorted from blood. The source of these receptors is a human donor in good health.

V is TRBV18 and J is TRBJ1-1; D remains ambiguous. V lost 5 bases and J 3 bases, leaving 10 bases between the germline ends. The CDR3 sequence is 13 residues long. Germline V gene lookup returns CDR1 KGHSH and CDR2 LQKENI. The CDR3 DNA follows: TGTGCCAGCTCATCGTCCGGGGACACTGAAGCTTTCTTT. It codes for CASSSSGDTEAFF. The variable domain in full, completed from reference TRBV18 and TRBJ1-1, reads NAGVMQNPRHLVRRRGQEARLRCSPMKGHSHVYWYRQLPEEGLKFMVYLQKENIIDESGMPKERFSAEFPKEGPSILRIQQVVRGDSAAYFCASSSSGDTEAFFGQGTRLTVV.

The chain combines TRBV7-9 with TRBJ2-2; 7 nucleotides line up with TRBD2. The CDR3 is 17 amino acids. With V trimmed by 5 bases and J by 5 bases, 14 bases remained unmatched. Germline V gene lookup returns CDR1 SEHNR and CDR2 FQNEAQ (reference sequence). As DNA, the CDR3 is TGTGCCAGCAGCCCCCCTATCGGCGGCGGGGGAACCGGGGAGCTGTTTTTT. This gives the protein CASSPPIGGGGTGELFF.

This chain links TRBV6-4 with TRBJ2-2; TRBD1 might be the D (5 bases). Trimming took 8 bases from V and 2 from J, leaving 12 bases between them. Germline V lookup: CDR1 MRHNA, CDR2 SNTAGT. There are 14 residues in the CDR3. The CDR3 sequence: CASRAGPNTGELFF. CDR3 DNA: TGTGCCAGCCGGGCAGGGCCTAACACCGGGGAGCTGTTTTTT.